A single sample is the source of the 23 T cell receptor beta chains below, sequenced in a study of identical twins. One entry per CDR3 protein results from TCRdb running MiXCR on the 5' RACE reads. The sample yields roughly 710,000 distinct CDR3 sequences, less than 7% seen once. The sequenced sample was naive T cells sorted from blood. The receptors originated from a man between 18 and 35 years old in good health.

This clonotype has just a few counts. CDR3 sequence reads: CASSVLRREGQNEQYF. The CDR3 nucleotides read TGTGCCAGCTCAGTGCTGCGGCGGGAGGGCCAGAACGAGCAGTACTTC. This chain joins TRBV18 and TRBJ2-7; TRBD2 matches 9 bases. Germline V gives CDR1 KGHSH, CDR2 LQKENI. The V and J ends lost 5 bases and 5 bases, in that order; junction bases with no gene match: 13. CDR3 length: 16 residues.

This clonotype was observed many times. The CDR3 nucleotides are TGCAGTGCTAACACCGACAACACAGATACGCAGTATTTT. This gives the protein CSANTDNTDTQYF. The V and J genes are TRBV20-1 and TRBJ2-3, with D unclear. Per germline, CDR1 DFQATT and CDR2 SNEGSKA (reference sequence). V lost 4 bases, J lost 2 bases, and 10 bases lay in between. The CDR3 is 13 residues long.

The gene calls are TRBV4-3 and TRBJ2-1; D is possibly TRBD2 (5 bases). CDR1 is LGHNA, CDR2 YSLEER, per germline. Trimming took off 4 bases at V and 5 bases at J, with 15 bases between the two ends. The length of the CDR3 is 15 residues. The CDR3 loop reads CASSRTSLPDNEQFF. CDR3 nucleotide sequence: TGCGCCAGCAGCCGAACTAGTCTGCCTGACAATGAGCAGTTCTTC.

There are a few counts of this clonotype. The chain employs TRBV20-1 and TRBJ2-2, with TRBD2 identical over 11 bases. CDR1 is DFQATT and CDR2 is SNEGSKA in the germline V gene (reference sequence). V was pared by 1 base and J by 0 bases, with 7 bases of the junction left unmatched. This CDR3 has 18 residues. The CDR3 bases are TGCAGTGCTAGAGTTAGACTAGCGGGACCAGCGAACACCGGGGAGCTGTTTTTT. It yields the protein CSARVRLAGPANTGELFF.

A note on this clonotype: Since a much larger clone is just one base distant, this may be a read error. Since no conserved phenylalanine or tryptophan closes the CDR3, a read error is the likely cause. The CDR3 coding sequence is TGCGCCAGCAGCATACCAAAGGGGACGCCTGAAGCTTTCTGT. This translates into CASSIPKGTPEAFC. The chain uses TRBV5-1 and TRBJ1-1; tentatively, D is TRBD1 (5 bases). V was shortened by 4 bases and J by 6 bases, with 16 bases between the two germline ends. CDR3 length: 14 residues. CDR1 is SGHRS, CDR2 YFSETQ, per germline.

Many counts were recorded for this clonotype. The rearrangement links TRBV12-3 or TRBV12-4 to TRBJ1-5, with D possibly TRBD1 on 6 matching bases. Trimming pared 2 bases from V and 7 bases from J, leaving 12 bases between. This CDR3 region has 14 residues. CDR3 DNA sequence: TGTGCCAGCAGTTTATTAACAGGGCAACAGCCCCAGCATTTT. The encoded protein is CASSLLTGQQPQHF.

The chain carries TRBV20-1 and TRBJ2-3, with TRBD2 matching over 7 bases. Germline V gene lookup returns CDR1 DFQATT and CDR2 SNEGSKA (reference sequence). This CDR3 comprises 16 residues. The junction had 8 bases not matched to a gene; V was cut back by 0 bases and J by 2 bases. The DNA of the CDR3 is TGCAGTGCTAGAGATCCCAGCGGGATCCTCACAGATACGCAGTATTTT. This gives the protein CSARDPSGILTDTQYF.

This clonotype came up many times. The rearrangement uses TRBV10-3 and TRBJ1-5; D ambiguous. This CDR3 comprises 15 residues. Trimming cost V 0 bases and J 6 bases, with 12 bases left between them. From germline, CDR1 is ENHRY and CDR2 SYGVKD. The CDR3 sequence is CAISESIGYTQPQHF. DNA for the CDR3: TGTGCCATCAGTGAGTCTATAGGGTATACTCAGCCCCAGCATTTT.

This chain joins TRBV7-8 and TRBJ1-1, with unresolved D. The CDR3 covers 15 residues. Between the trimmed V and J ends, which lost 3 bases and 1 base, there was a span of 12 bases. Per germline, CDR1 SGHVS and CDR2 FQNEAQ. CDR3 amino acids: CASSFSLSPNTEAFF. CDR3 DNA: TGTGCCAGCAGCTTTAGTCTGTCACCGAACACTGAAGCTTTCTTT.

This clonotype was counted many times. The chain combines TRBV5-1 with TRBJ1-2; 9 bases are shared with TRBD1. The CDR3 runs 14 residues. Trimming took 5 bases from V and 1 from J; bases not matched to a gene: 3. The V gene's germline CDR1 is SGHRS and CDR2 YFSETQ. The CDR3 loop is CASSSGQGNYGYTF. CDR3 nucleotides: TGCGCCAGCAGTTCGGGACAGGGTAACTATGGCTACACCTTC.

The sample holds a few counts of this clonotype. This chain uses TRBV6-1 with TRBJ2-5; TRBD1 might be the D (6 bases). This CDR3 comprises 14 residues. The V gene's germline CDR1 is MNHNS and CDR2 SASEGT. V was clipped by 5 bases and J by 4 bases, with 14 bases between them. The CDR3 protein is CASSQGPSPETQYF. CDR3 coding DNA: TGTGCCAGCAGTCAGGGGCCTAGCCCAGAGACCCAGTACTTC.

The sample holds a few counts of this clonotype. The chain couples TRBV7-9 to TRBJ2-7, with D possibly matching TRBD1 (6 bases). Deletions cut 2 bases from V and 2 bases from J, with 16 bases between. CDR3 length: 16 residues. The germline V gene has CDR1 SEHNR and CDR2 FQNEAQ (reference sequence). The CDR3 loop reads CASSLTMDSRPYEQYV. CDR3 DNA sequence: TGTGCCAGCAGCTTAACTATGGACAGCCGCCCCTACGAGCAGTACGTC.

This clonotype appeared many times. The chain joins TRBV12-3 or TRBV12-4 to TRBJ2-5; a possible D gene is TRBD2 (6 bases). With 0 bases removed from V and 5 bases from J, the gap between germline ends came to 10 bases. The length of the CDR3 is 14 residues. In nucleotides, the CDR3 is TGTGCCAGCAGTTTAGCGGGACTCTGGGAGACCCAGTACTTC. It yields the protein CASSLAGLWETQYF.

The V gene is TRBV20-1, the J gene TRBJ1-5, with D hard to call. CDR1 is DFQATT, CDR2 SNEGSKA, per germline (reference sequence). The CDR3 sequence is 15 residues long. Trimming removed 0 bases from V and 7 bases from J, with 16 bases in between. DNA of the CDR3: TGCAGTGCTAGAGAGGTTACAGCCAGTCCCCAGCCCCAGCATTTT. Protein product: CSAREVTASPQPQHF.

This clonotype has ten or more counts. V and J are TRBV18 and TRBJ1-5; D may be TRBD1 (6 bases). The CDR3 has 13 amino acids. Trimming removed 0 bases from V and 10 bases from J, with 10 bases in between. CDR1 is KGHSH and CDR2 is LQKENI in the germline V gene. CDR3 coding DNA: TGTGCCAGCTCACCACCGTCTGGGGGCCCCCAGCATTTT. Protein: CASSPPSGGPQHF.

This clonotype was seen a few times. The chain combines TRBV3-1 with TRBJ2-2; D is unresolved. Germline CDR1 and CDR2: LGHDT and YNNKEL (reference sequence). The V gene lost 0 bases and the J gene lost 1 base, with 9 bases spanning the gap. This CDR3 has 16 residues. CDR3 in amino acids: CASSQERLMNTGELFF. CDR3 nucleotides: TGTGCCAGCAGCCAAGAACGGCTGATGAACACCGGGGAGCTGTTTTTT.

The rearrangement links TRBV27 to TRBJ2-7; 7 bases map to TRBD2. CDR3 size: 21 residues. Trimming took 5 bases from V and 5 from J; bases not matched to a gene: 30. CDR1 is MNHEY, CDR2 SMNVEV, per germline (reference sequence). The CDR3 here is CASSPPPFGPKGGVLKDEQYF. The CDR3 bases are TGTGCCAGCAGTCCCCCTCCATTTGGGCCCAAGGGAGGGGTCTTAAAGGACGAGCAGTACTTC.

In this sample, this clonotype turned up many times. The V call is TRBV5-6, the J call TRBJ2-1, with TRBD1 identical over 9 bases. V shed 4 bases and J 9 bases; nucleotides not matched to a gene: 5. The CDR3 consists of 13 residues. The germline V gene encodes CDR1 SGHDT and CDR2 YYEEEE. CDR3 loop: CASSGTGRFEQFF. The CDR3 DNA sequence: TGTGCCAGCAGCGGGACAGGGAGGTTTGAGCAGTTCTTC. Together with reference TRBV5-6 and TRBJ2-1, the CDR3 gives the full variable domain: DAGVTQSPTHLIKTRGQQVTLRCSPKSGHDTVSWYQQALGQGPQFIFQYYEEEERQRGNFPDRFSGHQFPNYSSELNVNALLLGDSALYLCASSGTGRFEQFFGPGTRLTVL.

This clonotype was picked up many times. This rearrangement joins TRBV6-4 to TRBJ2-1; TRBD2 might be the D (6 bases). V lost 6 bases and J lost 9, with 18 bases in between. This CDR3 is built from 14 residues. CDR1 MRHNA and CDR2 SNTAGT come from the germline V gene. CDR3: CASRRQAGMGEQFF. The CDR3 DNA sequence: TGTGCCAGCAGGAGGCAGGCGGGAATGGGTGAGCAGTTCTTC.

This clonotype was counted at least ten times. The chain carries TRBV5-1 and TRBJ2-1; 13 nucleotides line up with TRBD2. Germline CDR1 is SGHRS and CDR2 is YFSETQ. CDR3 length equals 14 residues. With V trimmed by 4 bases and J by 8 bases, 3 bases remained unmatched. The CDR3 loop is CASSGGLAGDEQFF. The CDR3 nucleotides read TGCGCCAGCAGCGGTGGACTAGCGGGAGATGAGCAGTTCTTC.

This clonotype turned up a few times. The chain is built from TRBV9 and TRBJ2-3; D remains unclear. The length of the CDR3 is 14 residues. Between the trimmed V and J ends, which lost 0 bases and 2 bases, there was a span of 7 bases. Germline values: CDR1 SGDLS, CDR2 YYNGEE. For the CDR3, the DNA is TGTGCCAGCAGCGTAGGCTTACCCACAGATACGCAGTATTTT. Its protein is CASSVGLPTDTQYF.

This clonotype was observed at least ten times. CDR3 protein: CASSLRLGTGADTQYF. The CDR3 coding sequence is TGTGCCAGCAGTTTGAGACTCGGGACAGGTGCCGATACGCAGTATTTT. The chain carries TRBV12-3 or TRBV12-4 and TRBJ2-3, with 8 positions matching TRBD1. J was trimmed by 6 bases and V by 3 bases; bases with no gene match: 11. This CDR3 is 16 amino acids long.

This clonotype came up a few times. The gene calls are TRBV12-3 or TRBV12-4 and TRBJ1-5; 12 nucleotides align to TRBD1. CDR3 size: 18 residues. The V and J ends lost 5 bases and 6 bases, in that order; junction bases with no gene match: 14. The CDR3: CASSPDQWDRGPSQPQHF. The CDR3 DNA reads as TGTGCCAGCAGTCCCGACCAGTGGGACAGGGGGCCCTCTCAGCCCCAGCATTTT.